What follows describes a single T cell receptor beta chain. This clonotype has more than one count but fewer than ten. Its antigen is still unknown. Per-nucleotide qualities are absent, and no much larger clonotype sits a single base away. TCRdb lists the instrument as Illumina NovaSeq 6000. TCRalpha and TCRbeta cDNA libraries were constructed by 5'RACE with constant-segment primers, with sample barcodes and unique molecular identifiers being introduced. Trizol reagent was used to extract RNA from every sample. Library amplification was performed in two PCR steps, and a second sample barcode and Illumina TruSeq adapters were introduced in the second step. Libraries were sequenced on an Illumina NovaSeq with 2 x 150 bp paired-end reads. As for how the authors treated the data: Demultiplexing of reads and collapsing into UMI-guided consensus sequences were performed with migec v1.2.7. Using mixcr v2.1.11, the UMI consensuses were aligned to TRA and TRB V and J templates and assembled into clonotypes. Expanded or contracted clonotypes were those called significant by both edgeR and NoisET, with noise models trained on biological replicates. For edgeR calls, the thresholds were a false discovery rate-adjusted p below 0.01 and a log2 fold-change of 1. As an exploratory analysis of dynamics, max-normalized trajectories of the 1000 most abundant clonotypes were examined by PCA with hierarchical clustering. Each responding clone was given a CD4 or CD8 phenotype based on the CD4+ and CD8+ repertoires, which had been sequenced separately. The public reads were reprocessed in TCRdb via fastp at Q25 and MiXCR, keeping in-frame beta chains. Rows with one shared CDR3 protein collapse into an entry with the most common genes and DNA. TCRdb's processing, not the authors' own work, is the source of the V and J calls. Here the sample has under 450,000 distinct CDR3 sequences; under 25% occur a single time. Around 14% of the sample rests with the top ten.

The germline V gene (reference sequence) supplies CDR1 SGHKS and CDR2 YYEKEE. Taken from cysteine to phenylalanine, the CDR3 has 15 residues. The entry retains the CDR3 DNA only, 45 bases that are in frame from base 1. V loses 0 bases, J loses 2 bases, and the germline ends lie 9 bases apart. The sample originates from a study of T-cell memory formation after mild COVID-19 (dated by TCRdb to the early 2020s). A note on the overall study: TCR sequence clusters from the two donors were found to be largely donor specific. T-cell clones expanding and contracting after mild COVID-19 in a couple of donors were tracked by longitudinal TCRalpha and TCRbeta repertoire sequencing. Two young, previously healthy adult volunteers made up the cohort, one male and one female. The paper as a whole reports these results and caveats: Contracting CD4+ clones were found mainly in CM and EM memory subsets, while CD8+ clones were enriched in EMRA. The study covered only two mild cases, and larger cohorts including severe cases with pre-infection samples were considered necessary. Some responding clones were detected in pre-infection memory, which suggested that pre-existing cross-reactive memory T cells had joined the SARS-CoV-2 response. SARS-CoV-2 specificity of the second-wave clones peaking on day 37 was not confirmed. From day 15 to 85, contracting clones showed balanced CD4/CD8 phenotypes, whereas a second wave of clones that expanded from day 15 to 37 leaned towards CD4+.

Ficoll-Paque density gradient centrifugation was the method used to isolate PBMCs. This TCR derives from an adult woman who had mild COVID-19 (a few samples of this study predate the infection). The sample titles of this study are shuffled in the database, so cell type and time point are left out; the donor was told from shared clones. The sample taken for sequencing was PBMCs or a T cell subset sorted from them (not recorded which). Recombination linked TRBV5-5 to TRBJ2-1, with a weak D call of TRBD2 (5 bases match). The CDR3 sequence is CASSLGLAPYNEQFF. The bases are TGTGCCAGCAGCTTGGGGCTAGCCCCCTACAATGAGCAGTTCTTC.